This T cell receptor (beta chain) is from a study of cytomegalovirus exposure and HLA in healthy donors (dated by TCRdb to about 2017). Context from the whole study: According to an earlier analysis of 587 of the donors, about 170 million T cells yielded roughly 110 million unique TCR beta sequences and approximately 300 Gb of sequence data. About 320 gigabases of sequencing data and some 85 million unique TCR sequences were included in an early release covering about 600 HLA-typed donors. Of the approximately 400 genotyped donors, 65% to 90% were placed in the genetic ancestry cluster associated with self-reported Caucasian donors. The aim of the study was to test whether cataloging public T cell receptors could identify signatures of past pathogen exposure. The study profiled the T cell repertoires of around 700 subjects by immunosequencing and related them to cytomegalovirus serostatus. In addition to the first cohort of hundreds of subjects, a separate validation cohort of about 120 different subjects was used. To predict cytomegalovirus infection status, the study combined high-throughput TCR immunosequencing, statistical association of individual TCRs with disease status, and machine learning. A later analysis re-analyzed previously published TCR beta repertoires from approximately 670 donors and added high-resolution HLA genotyping to study TCR occurrence patterns. Rather than using new phenotypic data, the later analysis identified candidate immune exposures from TCR beta sequences and from how often those sequences occurred across donors. An earlier analysis of 587 of the donors used high-throughput TCR beta sequencing to judge whether each TCR beta V gene segment behaved as functional or pseudogenic. Alongside the repertoire data, information on donor age, sex, ethnicity and CMV serostatus was compiled. In a later genetic analysis, genome-wide SNP genotypes for about 55% of the roughly 670 donors were used, and that subset was treated as a discovery cohort. All discovery cohort repertoires had been generated using a single sequencing platform. Both class I and class II loci were covered by HLA typing, at four-digit resolution. The number of donors typed differed by locus, with 629-630 for A, B, C, DRB1 and DQB1, around 520 for DQA1, under 610 for DPA1, and about 450 for DPB1. Roughly 5 DR-DQ haplotypes were treated as single units for association and clustering because of strong linkage in the cohort. Among about 400 genotyped donors of the cohort, an average of around 240,000 unique TCR beta nucleotide sequences was sequenced per donor, of which about 19% were non-productive. Findings and caveats that apply to the study as a whole: A later analysis found that most CMV-associated TCR beta chains appeared HLA-restricted, with HLA associations seemingly driven largely by CMV exposure. In a later analysis, HLA-associated TCR beta chains were found to be more clonally expanded and to have lower generation probabilities than equally common non-associated chains. The presence/absence analyses assumed that sequencing depth was roughly uniform across donors, and that assumption may not be true. A further reported finding was that TCR beta sequences accurately predicted the HLA-A and HLA-B alleles for most subjects in the first cohort. According to a later genetic analysis, donors in an Asian-associated ancestry cluster had fewer N-insertions in productive TCRs than the approximately 670-donor mean. This cohort had only TCR beta chains sequenced, and the lack of alpha or paired-chain data limited which features could be detected. The classifier was reported to diagnose cytomegalovirus status with high specificity and sensitivity in both the original cohort and the validation cohort. In a later analysis, the rate of TCR association differed among HLA loci, with DRB1 alleles having the most associated TCRs and HLA-C alleles having the fewest. The study gave a list of 150 to 200 TCR beta chains associated with cytomegalovirus. Some IMGT-functional V segments, including TRBV6-2 and TRBV6-3, could not be told apart with the 87-base-pair reads, so those segments were excluded. Most TCR sequences were observed very rarely across donors, whereas some public TCRs were present in many individuals. In vitro tests confirmed that a few of the cytomegalovirus-associated TCR beta chains recognize cytomegalovirus antigens. CMV serostatus was the only immune exposure information available for the cohort. A cluster of highly shared sequence variants was judged likely to be a technical artifact of the sequencing pipeline. Linkage disequilibrium might explain the correlated functional status among segregating V segments, but an unknown experimental factor could not be ruled out. A later genetic analysis associated a missense DCLRE1C variant with V-gene and J-gene trimming of TCR beta chains, and an independent cohort replicated the association. Broadly in line with IMGT annotations, most TCR beta V segments showed up in productive rearrangements about 87% or about 30% of the time in an earlier analysis of 587 of the donors. A later analysis reported that several top co-occurrence clusters appeared linked to parvovirus B19, influenza, CMV and Epstein-Barr virus. When HLA alleles, especially DR and DQ, strongly co-occurred, TCR associations were difficult to assign to individual alleles. Over 15 rarely observed V segments, including chromosome 9 orphons, were excluded from the earlier analysis of some 590 of the donors because counts were too low. According to the authors, the approach could potentially be generalized to other disease states and immunological phenotypes. Because some donors lacked HLA typing at each locus, the association tests relied only on the typed subset. At a false discovery rate of 0.05, a later analysis linked 15,000 to 20,000 TCR beta sequences to specific HLA alleles.

This clone was found once. What this receptor recognizes is not known. Base qualities are not recorded, but no much larger clone differs from it by a single base. Libraries were built with the immunoSEQ multiplex PCR assay. For the multiplex PCR, a mixture combining 60 forward primers for TCR Vbeta segments and 13 reverse primers for TCR Jbeta segments was used. A multiplex PCR assay on genomic DNA amplified the CDR3 region of rearranged TCR beta genes. On the Illumina HiSeq System, the amplified TCR beta libraries were sequenced as 87-base-pair reads. Turning to the authors' computational methods: In a later analysis, tens of millions of unique TCR beta chains were counted across the 500 to 850 repertoires, and some 10 million of these chains were shared by at least two donors. A nearest-neighbor algorithm error-corrected the raw reads and collapsed the reads into unique sequences, merging closely related sequences to remove PCR and sequencing errors. Alignment of CDR3 sequences to IMGT reference sequences was used to assign V, D and J gene segments. For a sequence to be retained, a match of at least six nucleotides to both a V gene segment and a J gene segment was required. A rearrangement counted as productive if the CDR3 had no stop codons and remained in frame with V and J, and every other rearrangement counted as non-productive. Following IMGT convention, CDR3 was defined as the stretch from the second conserved V-encoded cysteine to the conserved J-encoded phenylalanine. The earlier analysis of some 580 of the donors excluded any sequence lacking an unambiguous match to a single V gene segment. An earlier analysis of 587 of the donors called V segments functional above 56.7% productive rearrangements and segregating when the between-donor standard deviation exceeded 5%. A statistical classification framework was built for diagnosing cytomegalovirus status from the catalog of TCR beta chain sequences. V and J gene assignment, in a later analysis, came from comparing TCR nucleotide sequences with IMGT/GENE-DB human TR gene sequences. The TCRdist pipeline was used in a later analysis to assign CDR3 sequences and most-parsimonious VDJ recombination scenarios. In a later analysis, each TCR beta chain was defined by its CDR3 amino acid sequence together with its V-gene family, and reads lacking a unique V-gene family were excluded. A later analysis removed 550 to 650 highly shared, low-generation-probability nucleotide sequences to deal with suspected cross-contamination and a sequencing artifact. In a later analysis, a clonal expansion index was calculated for each public chain from normalized within-repertoire ranks of inferred template counts. In a later analysis, generation probabilities were computed with a VDJ recombination model fitted to out-of-frame rearrangements, and the resulting probabilities were checked against IGoR. In a later analysis, TCR-TCR, TCR-HLA and TCR-CMV co-occurrence was scored with hypergeometric tests, and a repertoire-size bias correction was applied to TCR pairs. In a later analysis, false discovery rates were estimated by permuting HLA or CMV assignments 20 times. In a later analysis, co-occurring TCRs were grouped using DBSCAN, with TCRdist sequence similarity added in when clustering inside HLA-allele-positive subsets. For co-occurrence clustering, repertoires with fewer than 30,000 or more than 120,000 public chains were excluded, along with a handful of repertoires with anomalous nucleotide sharing. In TCRdb, the immuneACCESS table is reduced to in-frame sequences with V and J assigned. These tables do not hold every clone; where another copy was compared, an unresolved V gene accounts for under half, and the others remain unexplained. The V and J calls and clone size were taken over from that table, and D and trimming were inferred from the DNA. This sample gives about 98,000 clones in total; about 70% of them show up just once. The ten largest clones represent around 1.3% of the sample.

The CDR3 has 16 amino acids, counting the end cysteine and phenylalanine. Here the CDR3 DNA is all that survives: 48 bases in frame from base 1. Per the germline V gene (reference sequence), WNHNN is the CDR1 and SYGVQD is the CDR2. Trimming accounts for 0 bases at V and 3 bases at J, while the number of junction bases matched to no gene is 2. The cohort comprised hundreds of healthy bone marrow donors. At the time of sampling, every cohort member was nominally healthy, though immune exposures that went unrecorded were likely present. The donor was CMV seronegative and belonged to the group of 350 to 400 seronegative cohort members. A peripheral blood sample was collected from each donor, and TCR beta sequencing was performed on peripheral blood mononuclear cells. Genomic DNA was extracted from the blood cell samples with the Qiagen DNeasy Blood Extraction Kit.

The chain was built from TRBV10-1 and TRBJ2-1, with TRBD2 identical over 10 junction bases. Sequenced material: PBMCs. This sequence originates from a female donor in good health and CMV-seronegative. The CDR3 amino acid sequence is: CASSESRTSGYNEQFF. The sequenced DNA: TGCGCCAGCAGTGAGTCGAGGACTAGCGGCTACAATGAGCAGTTCTTC.